The clone carrying this T cell receptor (beta chain) was observed a single time. Method: immunoSEQ multiplex PCR; TCRdb's copy keeps in-frame clones and lacks some. The table includes around 37,000 clones, approximately 69% detected once. These data originate in a study of blood T cell repertoires in COVID-19. Germline V gene data show CDR1 as SGHAT and CDR2 as FQNNGV. The ends lost 5 bases at V and 0 bases at J; junction bases unmatched: 4. This CDR3 contains 15 residues. The V gene is TRBV11-2, the J gene TRBJ2-4; 7 bases fit TRBD1. The source is a man aged 70-80 years with COVID-19, enrolled during active disease. Sample: peripheral blood. CDR3 in amino acids: CASSLTGLAKNIQYF. CDR3 bases: TGTGCCAGCAGCCTGACAGGGCTAGCCAAAAACATTCAGTACTTC.